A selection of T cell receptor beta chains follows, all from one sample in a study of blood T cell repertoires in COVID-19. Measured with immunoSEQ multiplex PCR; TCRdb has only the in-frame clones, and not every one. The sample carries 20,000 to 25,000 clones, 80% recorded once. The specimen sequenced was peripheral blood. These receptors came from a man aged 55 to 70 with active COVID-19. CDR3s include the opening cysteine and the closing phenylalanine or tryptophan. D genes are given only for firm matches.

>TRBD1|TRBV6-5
CASRVDRGNTEAFF
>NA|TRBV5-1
CASSPGSSYEQYF
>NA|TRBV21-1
CASSKVLGDYRRDTQYF
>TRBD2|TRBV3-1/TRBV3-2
CASSRAGLAGRDTQYF
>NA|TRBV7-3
CASSLDGSYNEQFF
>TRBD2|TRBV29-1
CSAEASGDETQYF
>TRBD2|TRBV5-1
CASSPTSSGEQYF
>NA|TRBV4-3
CASSQRAGDSAGEQYF
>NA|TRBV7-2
CASSPGVAETQYF
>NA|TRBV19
CASSIGGVSYEQYF
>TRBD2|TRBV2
CASSEAGTSGRAISEQFF
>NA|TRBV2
CASSSQGGEKLFF
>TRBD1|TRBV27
CASRYRGGLDEQFF
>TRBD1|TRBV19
CAGGQNTNTGELFF
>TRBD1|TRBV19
CASSHGGGSYGYTF
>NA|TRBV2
CASSDRGGEKLFF
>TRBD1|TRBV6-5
CASNTGVGGYTF
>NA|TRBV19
CASSILASSTDTQYF
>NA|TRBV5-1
CASSLGSSTDTQYF
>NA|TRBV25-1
CASSEYGRNNEQFF
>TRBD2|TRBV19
CASSPRRAGGPGEQFF
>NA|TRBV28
CASKETPNSGTEAFF
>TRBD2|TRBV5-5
CASSFGLAGYNEQFF
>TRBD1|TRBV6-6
CASSYTTGPRAQYF
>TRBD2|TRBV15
CATSRGLAGGNEQYF
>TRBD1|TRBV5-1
CASSLGQGAGELFF
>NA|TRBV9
CASSVGVGSSYNEQFF
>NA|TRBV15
CATSRYGGAGNTIYF
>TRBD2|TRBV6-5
CASSYELAGLNEQFF
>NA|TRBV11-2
CASSLEGRAGNTIYF
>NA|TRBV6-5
CARLLGQNAYEQYF
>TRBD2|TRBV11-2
CASSLSGSYNEQFF
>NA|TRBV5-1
CASSLDIPGELFF
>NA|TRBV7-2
CASSLAEGSPLHF
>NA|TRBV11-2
CASRLGAYEQYF
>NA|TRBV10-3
CAISEWSEMNTEAFF
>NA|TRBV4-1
CASSQEPLAVPYNEQFF
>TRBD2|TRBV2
CASSPGLAGGWEQFF
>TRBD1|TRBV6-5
CASSYSRTGGETQYF
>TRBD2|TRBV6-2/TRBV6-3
CASSSGLASYEQYF
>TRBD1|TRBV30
CATGGTGVQPQHF
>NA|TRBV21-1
CASSKEGGRSRANVLTF
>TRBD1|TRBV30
CAWSVTGTVFYEQYF
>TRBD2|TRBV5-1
CASSFSGRALGETQYF
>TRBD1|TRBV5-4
CASSPSRQGASGELFF
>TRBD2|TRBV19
CASSTGTSQETQYF